This TCR beta chain came from a study of blood T cell repertoires in COVID-19. Study in general: The United States, Italy and Spain were the sources of the acute and convalescent COVID-19 samples.

The germline CDR1 and CDR2 sequences are SGHRS and YFSETQ. This CDR3 has 14 residues. V shed 4 bases and J 1 base; nucleotides not matched to a gene: 4. In terms of age and location, participants ranged from roughly 18 to 100 years and lived in roughly 22 US areas. Assignment of participants to cohorts was predicated upon participant-reported clinical history. Source study methods: From reference gene primer amplification, estimates of nucleated cell counts were derived. This table comes from immunoSEQ multiplex PCR, and its TCRdb copy is limited to in-frame clones, with some not included. That table furnishes V, J and clone size, whereas the DNA furnished D and trimming. The sample has around 300,000 clones, approximately 88% seen once; the top ten hold about 1.7%.

This TCR was recovered from a woman aged 40 to 50 who had recovered from COVID-19. The V call is TRBV5-1, the J call TRBJ1-1; 7 positions agree with TRBD1. Sequenced input: PBMCs or T cells enriched from blood (not recorded which). The CDR3 reads CASSEDRRNTEAFF. CDR3 coding DNA: TGCGCCAGCAGCGAGGACAGGAGGAACACTGAAGCTTTCTTT.